This T cell receptor (beta chain) stems from a study of blood T cells in healthy people across ages. Comments on this clonotype: Its antigen is not identified. The junction departs from germline at one end; a sequencing error may be responsible.

Notes on the study in general: PBMC samples, being unsorted, prevented any conclusive comparison of naive and antigen-experienced cells. Naive CD4+ cells and diversity were both higher in long-lived donors than in aged donors.

The sample providers were healthy Caucasian people from Russia, aged roughly 6 to 100. The CDR3 has 16 residues. The germline gives CDR1 ENHRY, CDR2 SYGVKD. A J-beta primer mix and a sample-barcoded 5' primer were used in a second PCR of about 7 to 11 cycles. MiXCR was run by TCRdb on the 5' RACE reads, yielding one entry per CDR3 protein. The repertoire has more than 1 million distinct CDR3 sequences, 45% of them found once; the top ten carry 15% to 20%. What was sequenced was blood. The clonotype originates from a woman aged 60-70 years in good health. The V gene is TRBV10-3, the J gene TRBJ2-7; no clear D. The CDR3 region has the DNA TGTGCCATCAGTGAGTCGAAGTTGCTGATCTCCGACGAGCAGTACTTC. This codes for CAISESKLLISDEQYF.